This entry lists 15 T cell receptor beta chains sequenced from one sample in a study of beta chain features in type 1 diabetes. Study observations and caveats: Type 1 diabetes patients had moderately but significantly shorter TCRB CDR3s in all four CD4+ subsets.

The authors reverse transcribed all of the isolated RNA, so sequencing captured expressed TCRB transcripts. Measured with immunoSEQ multiplex PCR; TCRdb has only the in-frame clones, and not every one. This repertoire shows about 340,000 clones, roughly a tenth found once; its top ten account for approximately 1%. Their antigen targets remain unknown. The material sequenced was central memory CD4+ T cells from blood. These receptors originate from a young man with type 1 diabetes.

This rearrangement joins TRBV7-9 to TRBJ2-3; 10 nucleotides match TRBD2. Per germline, CDR1 SEHNR and CDR2 FQNEAQ (reference sequence). J was trimmed by 4 bases and V by 5 bases; bases with no gene match: 3. The CDR3 runs to 14 residues. The CDR3 protein is CASSAGLAADTQYF. The CDR3 bases are TGTGCCAGCAGCGCCGGACTAGCGGCAGATACGCAGTATTTT. The complete variable domain, with remaining parts taken from reference TRBV7-9 and TRBJ2-3, reads DTGVSQNPRHKITKRGQNVTFRCDPISEHNRLYWYRQTLGQGPEFLTYFQNEAQLEKSRLLSDRFSAERPKGSFSTLEIQRTEQGDSAMYLCASSAGLAADTQYFGPGTRLTVL.

A few counts support this clone. The rearrangement joins TRBV9 to TRBJ2-3; D ambiguous. This CDR3 is built from 14 residues. CDR1 SGDLS and CDR2 YYNGEE come from the germline V gene. Between the trimmed V and J ends, which lost 2 bases and 0 bases, there was a span of 7 bases. The CDR3, as DNA: TGTGCCAGCAGCGTCAGGCCAAGCACAGATACGCAGTATTTT. It codes for CASSVRPSTDTQYF.

The gene calls are TRBV28 and TRBJ1-5, with 10 bases aligning to TRBD1. From germline, CDR1 is MDHEN and CDR2 SYDVKM. Losses at the gene ends were 2 bases for V and 5 bases for J; bases not matched to a gene: 3. The CDR3 has 15 amino acids. CDR3 nucleotides: TGTGCCAGCAGTTTAGGGACAGGGGTGGATCAGCCCCAGCATTTT. It yields the protein CASSLGTGVDQPQHF. Using reference TRBV28 and TRBJ1-5 for the parts outside the CDR3, the full variable domain is DVKVTQSSRYLVKRTGEKVFLECVQDMDHENMFWYRQDPGLGLRLIYFSYDVKMKEKGDIPEGYSVSREKKERFSLILESASTNQTSMYLCASSLGTGVDQPQHFGDGTRLSIL.

The chain recombines TRBV29-1 with TRBJ1-1; 9 nucleotides match TRBD1. The CDR3 spans 15 residues. J lost 2 bases, V lost 3 bases, and 7 bases had no gene match. Germline lookup yields CDR1 SQVTM and CDR2 ANQGSEA. The CDR3 is CSVEGRQGGNTEAFF. CDR3 coding DNA: TGCAGCGTTGAGGGTCGACAGGGGGGAAACACTGAAGCTTTCTTT.

The gene calls are TRBV28 and TRBJ1-2; TRBD1 is a possible D gene (5 bases). The ends were cut back, 6 bases at V and 7 bases at J, with 21 bases in the middle. The germline gives CDR1 MDHEN, CDR2 SYDVKM. This CDR3 region has 15 residues. This chain's CDR3 is CASSSGDSQGGGYTF. CDR3 DNA sequence: TGTGCCAGCAGCTCCGGGGACTCCCAGGGTGGTGGCTACACCTTC.

The J gene is TRBJ2-7, the V gene TRBV5-1; 7 nucleotides line up with TRBD2. Per germline, CDR1 SGHRS and CDR2 YFSETQ. The CDR3 has 15 residues. J gave up 4 bases and V 4 bases, and 11 bases lay outside the gene matches. The CDR3 reads CASSRMPGGGYEQYF. The CDR3 nucleotides are TGCGCCAGCAGCCGGATGCCCGGGGGAGGGTACGAGCAGTACTTC.

The chain recombines TRBV4-3 with TRBJ1-6; no definite D call. Germline CDR1 and CDR2: LGHNA and YSLEER. Trimming stripped 4 bases from V and 8 bases from J, with 15 bases between. The CDR3 runs to 15 residues. CDR3 sequence (DNA): TGCGCCAGCAGCCGCCCTTCCGATCCGGATTCACCCCTCCACTTT. Protein product: CASSRPSDPDSPLHF.

This clone was seen only a few times. The chain is built from TRBV29-1 and TRBJ1-1; tentative D call: TRBD1 (6 bases). V lost 7 bases and J lost 5, with 20 bases in between. This CDR3 spans 14 amino acids. The V gene's germline CDR1 is SQVTM and CDR2 ANQGSEA. CDR3 in amino acids: CSAHRDRRGTEAFF. The CDR3 DNA sequence: TGCAGCGCTCACAGGGACCGAAGGGGGACTGAAGCTTTCTTT.

This clone has just a few counts. The V and J genes are TRBV6-5 and TRBJ1-2; D may be TRBD1 (6 bases). The V end was cut by 5 bases, the J end by 8 bases, with 18 bases between. CDR3 size: 14 residues. Germline assignment: CDR1 MNHEY and CDR2 SVGAGI. In DNA form, the CDR3 reads TGTGCCAGCAGTCCTGGGGGGCAATTGATGGGCTACACCTTC. Translated, it gives CASSPGGQLMGYTF.

This clone came up a few times. The chain recombines TRBV11-2 with TRBJ2-4, with D tentatively TRBD1 or TRBD2 (5 bases each). The CDR3 contains 14 residues. Germline V gene lookup returns CDR1 SGHAT and CDR2 FQNNGV. Deletions cut 0 bases from V and 9 bases from J, with 12 bases between. The chain's CDR3 is CASSLDGTDGIQYF. DNA of the CDR3: TGTGCCAGCAGCTTAGATGGGACGGACGGCATTCAGTACTTC. The full variable domain, rest sourced from reference TRBV11-2 and TRBJ2-4, is EAGVAQSPRYKIIEKRQSVAFWCNPISGHATLYWYQQILGQGPKLLIQFQNNGVVDDSQLPKDRFSAERLKGVDSTLKIQPAKLEDSAVYLCASSLDGTDGIQYFGAGTRLSVL.

This clone showed up many times. J is TRBJ1-4 and V is TRBV4-3, with D possibly TRBD1 on 6 matching bases. Germline V gene lookup returns CDR1 LGHNA and CDR2 YSLEER. The CDR3 has 15 amino acids. V was cut by 4 bases and J by 4 bases, with 13 bases left in between. The CDR3 here is CASSRSGALNEKLFF. CDR3 DNA: TGCGCCAGCAGCCGGTCAGGGGCCCTTAATGAAAAACTGTTTTTT.

This clone appeared a few times. V and J are TRBV5-1 and TRBJ2-5; D might be TRBD2 (7 bases). The CDR3 loop spans 15 amino acids. Looked up from germline, CDR1 is SGHRS and CDR2 is YFSETQ. Between the trimmed V and J ends, which lost 2 bases and 5 bases, there was a span of 16 bases. Here the CDR3 reads CASSFAGGREETQYF. For the CDR3, the DNA is TGCGCCAGCAGCTTTGCCGGGGGGCGGGAGGAGACCCAGTACTTC.

This clone has just a few counts. The chain employs TRBV11-2 and TRBJ2-5; no firm D call. Germline V lookup: CDR1 SGHAT, CDR2 FQNNGV. This CDR3 spans 13 amino acids. The V and J ends lost 3 bases and 4 bases respectively, with 9 bases between them. CDR3 protein: CASSFPVPETQYF. CDR3 nucleotides: TGTGCCAGCAGCTTTCCAGTCCCAGAGACCCAGTACTTC.

The gene calls are TRBV7-8 and TRBJ2-7; D is undetermined. V was trimmed by 6 bases and J by 0 bases, leaving 12 bases between them. CDR1 and CDR2 (germline): SGHVS, FQNEAQ. CDR3 length equals 14 residues. For the CDR3, the DNA is TGTGCCAGCAGGCTTGCGGACCGCTCCTACGAGCAGTACTTC. Protein product: CASRLADRSYEQYF. Using reference TRBV7-8 and TRBJ2-7 for the parts outside the CDR3, the full variable domain is GAGVSQSPRYKVAKRGQDVALRCDPISGHVSLFWYQQALGQGPEFLTYFQNEAQLDKSGLPSDRFFAERPEGSVSTLKIQRTQQEDSAVYLCASRLADRSYEQYFGPGTRLTVT.

This rearrangement joins TRBV7-2 to TRBJ1-1, with unresolved D. This CDR3 contains 15 residues. Looked up from germline, CDR1 is SGHTA and CDR2 is FQGNSA. The ends were cut back, 0 bases at V and 5 bases at J, with 13 bases in the middle. CDR3 sequence (DNA): TGTGCCAGCAGCTTAGCGGGGATGGAGAGAACTGAAGCTTTCTTT. Translation: CASSLAGMERTEAFF.